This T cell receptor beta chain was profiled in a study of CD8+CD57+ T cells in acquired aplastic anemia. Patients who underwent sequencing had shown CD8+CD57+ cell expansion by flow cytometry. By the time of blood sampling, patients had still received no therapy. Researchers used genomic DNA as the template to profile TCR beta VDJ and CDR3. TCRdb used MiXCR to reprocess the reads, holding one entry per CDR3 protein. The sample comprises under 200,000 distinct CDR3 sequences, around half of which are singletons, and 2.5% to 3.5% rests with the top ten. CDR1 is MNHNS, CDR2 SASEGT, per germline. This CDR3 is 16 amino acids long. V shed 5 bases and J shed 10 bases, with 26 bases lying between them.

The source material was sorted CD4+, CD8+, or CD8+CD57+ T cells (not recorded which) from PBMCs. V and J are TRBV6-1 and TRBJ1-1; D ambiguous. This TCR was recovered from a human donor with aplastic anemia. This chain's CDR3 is CASSLARTHVMKGAFF. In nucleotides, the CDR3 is TGTGCCAGCAGTCTAGCCCGGACCCACGTCATGAAAGGAGCTTTCTTT.